Presented here are 11 T cell receptor beta chains from one specimen sequenced in a study of T-cell reconstitution after alpha-beta-depleted transplantation in children listed by TCRdb under 2016. Libraries were made using PCR. For sequencing, an Illumina HiSeq 2500 was employed. To normalize quantification of the TCRbeta repertoire, the TCR libraries were built with molecular barcoding that relied on unique molecular identifiers. The public reads were reprocessed in TCRdb via fastp at Q25 and MiXCR, keeping in-frame beta chains. Entries are consolidated by CDR3 protein sequence, retaining the most common genes and DNA. This sample gives some 200,000 distinct CDR3 sequences in total; 9.7% of them show up just once. In total, the top ten clones hold about 4.8% of the sample. Sequences were derived from PBMCs from the stem cell graft donor, sampled from the stem cell graft. The receptors originated from a human donor who donated a stem cell graft to a child with SCID.

This chain uses TRBV4-1 with TRBJ2-5, with TRBD1 matching over 10 bases. CDR3 size: 18 residues. Germline V gives CDR1 MGHRA, CDR2 YSYEKL. J gave up 4 bases and V 0 bases, and 11 bases lay outside the gene matches. CDR3 amino acids: CASSQDPSGTGVLETQYF. The CDR3, as DNA: TGCGCCAGCAGCCAAGATCCGTCGGGGACAGGGGTTTTAGAGACCCAGTACTTC.

This clonotype turned up a few times. The V call is TRBV5-5, the J call TRBJ2-7; TRBD1 matches at 8 bases. CDR3 length: 16 amino acids. Losses at the gene ends were 0 bases for V and 3 bases for J; bases not matched to a gene: 8. The germline CDR1 and CDR2 sequences are SGHKS and YYEKEE (reference sequence). The CDR3 DNA sequence: TGTGCCAGCAGCTTGGGAGGCAGGGGGCCACTCTACGAGCAGTACTTC. The encoded protein is CASSLGGRGPLYEQYF.

This clonotype was recorded many times. V usage is TRBV12-3 or TRBV12-4 and J usage is TRBJ2-3; D is possibly TRBD1 or TRBD2 (6 bases each). The ends were cut back, 7 bases at V and 3 bases at J, with 29 bases in the middle. The length of the CDR3 is 19 residues. CDR3 bases: TGTGCCAGCACCCCCCTTAGTTGGGGGGCCGAGAATTTTACAGATACGCAGTATTTT. Its translation is CASTPLSWGAENFTDTQYF.

This clonotype was observed many times. The J gene is TRBJ1-1, the V gene TRBV5-1; maybe TRBD1 (6 bases). CDR3 size: 14 residues. Trimming shortened V by 7 bases and J by 1 base, and 14 bases separated the two germline ends. Germline V gives CDR1 SGHRS, CDR2 YFSETQ. Here the CDR3 DNA reads TGCGCCAGCGCCAGGGGTTTTGGGAACACTGAAGCTTTCTTT. Its translation is CASARGFGNTEAFF.

This clonotype was picked up a small number of times. CDR3 sequence: CASSYSGQGVVWTQYF. The CDR3 region has the DNA TGTGCCAGCAGTTACTCCGGACAGGGGGTCGTGTGGACCCAGTACTTC. This rearrangement joins TRBV6-5 to TRBJ2-5, with 10 bases that match TRBD1. V was pared by 0 bases and J by 7 bases, with 8 bases of the junction left unmatched. CDR3 length: 16 residues. Per germline, CDR1 MNHEY and CDR2 SVGAGI.

This clonotype was detected many times. The rearrangement links TRBV4-3 to TRBJ2-7; 7 nucleotides agree with TRBD1. The CDR3 is 17 residues long. V shed 0 bases, J shed 1 base, and the junction held 9 bases outside the gene matches. Germline CDR1 reads LGHNA; CDR2 reads YSLEER. CDR3 bases: TGCGCCAGCAGCCAAGATCTTTCCGACAGGGAATCCTACGAGCAGTACTTC. It yields the protein CASSQDLSDRESYEQYF.

This clonotype was counted at least ten times. This chain joins TRBV28 and TRBJ1-2; D unclear. Germline CDR1 MDHEN, CDR2 SYDVKM. Between the trimmed V and J ends, which lost 7 bases and 8 bases, there was a span of 14 bases. This CDR3 is 12 amino acids long. Written as DNA, the CDR3 is TGTGCCAGCAAAAGTGGCAGGCCCGGCTACACCTTC. It specifies CASKSGRPGYTF.

This clonotype was seen many times. The CDR3 region has the DNA TGTGCCAGCAGAACTAGCAACCACGAGCAGTACTTC. It yields the protein CASRTSNHEQYF. The chain has TRBV2 and TRBJ2-7; perhaps TRBD2 as D (6 bases). The CDR3 covers 12 residues. Germline V gene lookup returns CDR1 SNHLY and CDR2 FYNNEI. V lost 6 bases and J 5 bases, leaving 11 bases between the germline ends.

Points on this clonotype: This could be a read error, since a much larger clone is one nucleotide away. This chain uses TRBV5-1 with TRBJ1-2; 10 bases align to TRBD1. Germline V gene sequence: CDR1 SGHRS, CDR2 YFSETQ. This CDR3 contains 16 residues. CDR3 in amino acids: CASSPDRGRSDYGCTF. The DNA for the CDR3 is TGCGCCAGCAGCCCTGACAGGGGGCGGTCGGACTATGGCTGCACCTTC.

In its sample, this clonotype was seen many times. V gene TRBV12-3 or TRBV12-4 combines with J gene TRBJ1-2; D is possibly TRBD1 (6 bases). V was clipped by 7 bases and J by 3 bases, with 15 bases between them. The CDR3 totals 14 residues. CDR3 bases: TGTGCCAGCAATGGGGGGCCCTACTACTATGGCTACACCTTC. As protein: CASNGGPYYYGYTF.

This clonotype has ten or more counts. The chain joins TRBV7-2 to TRBJ2-7; D is ambiguous. The CDR3 consists of 15 residues. Germline V gene data show CDR1 as SGHTA and CDR2 as FQGNSA. V lost 5 bases to trimming and J lost 0 bases, with 14 bases between them. In DNA, the CDR3 is TGTGCCAGCAGCGCATCTCGACGGAGCTCCTACGAGCAGTACTTC. This sequence encodes CASSASRRSSYEQYF.